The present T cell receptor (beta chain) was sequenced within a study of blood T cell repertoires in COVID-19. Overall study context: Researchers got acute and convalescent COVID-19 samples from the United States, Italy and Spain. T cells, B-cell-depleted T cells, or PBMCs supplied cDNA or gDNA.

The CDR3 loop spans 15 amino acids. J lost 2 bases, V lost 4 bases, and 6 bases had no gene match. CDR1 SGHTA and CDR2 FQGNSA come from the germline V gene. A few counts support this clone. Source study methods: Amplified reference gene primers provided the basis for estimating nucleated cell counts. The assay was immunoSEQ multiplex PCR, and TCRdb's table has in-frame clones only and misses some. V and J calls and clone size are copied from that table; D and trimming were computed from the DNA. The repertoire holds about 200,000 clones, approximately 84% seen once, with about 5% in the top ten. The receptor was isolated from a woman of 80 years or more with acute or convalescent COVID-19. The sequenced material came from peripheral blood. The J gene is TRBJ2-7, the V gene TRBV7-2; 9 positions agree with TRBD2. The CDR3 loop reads CASSSSSGNPYEQYF. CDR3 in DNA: TGTGCCAGCAGCTCCTCTAGCGGGAATCCCTACGAGCAGTACTTC.